The clone carrying this T cell receptor (beta chain) occurred many times. The J segment lost 7 bases and the V segment lost 10 bases, leaving 12 bases of the junction unmatched. Germline V gene sequence: CDR1 MNHEY, CDR2 SVGEGT. The CDR3 is 13 residues long. This sample stems from a study of CD8 T cells in ankylosing spondylitis. TCRdb processed the 5' RACE reads anew with MiXCR; each CDR3 protein has one entry. The sample records approximately 100,000 distinct CDR3 sequences, over 6.5% being singletons. The specimen was blood, either unsorted or a sorted T cell fraction (not recorded which). The chain carries TRBV6-2 or TRBV6-3 and TRBJ2-7, with 8 bases aligning to TRBD1. The source of this sequence is a male donor with ankylosing spondylitis or in good health (not recorded which). The CDR3 DNA reads as TGTGCCACTTCGCAGGGGGCGCGACGGGAGCAGTACTTC. Translated, it gives CATSQGARREQYF.